Each of the 18 T cell receptor beta chains below was sequenced from the same sample in a study of shared clonotypes between healthy human individuals. Libraries were prepared by immunoSEQ multiplex PCR; TCRdb keeps only in-frame clonotypes and omits some of them. The table records approximately 2,300,000 clones, 85% to 95% of them present only once. Sequencing used naive CD4+ T cells from PBMCs. Subset of the sample: CD45RA+ positively selected. The source is a man aged 18 to 29 in good health. Some clones in this sample may be carry-over from other donors' samples.

The chain carries TRBV6-6 and TRBJ2-7; 11 nucleotides match TRBD2. The CDR3 contains 14 residues. CDR1 and CDR2 from the germline V gene are MNHNY and SVGAGI (reference sequence). The V and J ends lost 4 bases and 7 bases, in that order; junction bases with no gene match: 6. The CDR3 is CASSSLAGGGEQYF. The DNA for the CDR3 is TGTGCCAGCAGTTCCCTAGCGGGAGGCGGAGAGCAGTACTTC.

The rearrangement joins TRBV5-1 to TRBJ2-1; no firm D call. The V and J ends lost 2 bases and 9 bases respectively, with 9 bases between them. The germline V gene encodes CDR1 SGHRS and CDR2 YFSETQ. CDR3 size: 12 residues. The CDR3 DNA sequence: TGCGCCAGCAGCTTTTTAGGCCCTGAGCAGTTCTTC. This encodes CASSFLGPEQFF.

The V gene is TRBV25-1, the J gene TRBJ2-7; D is possibly TRBD1 (5 bases). The length of the CDR3 is 15 residues. Germline lookup yields CDR1 MGHDK and CDR2 SYGVNS. V shed 2 bases and J shed 4 bases, with 15 bases lying between them. The CDR3, as DNA: TGTGCCAGCAGTGAACGTTTGACAGCCCTATACGAGCAGTACTTC. Translating gives CASSERLTALYEQYF.

The chain links TRBV6-1 to TRBJ2-2; D may correspond to TRBD1 or TRBD2 (5 bases each). The germline gives CDR1 MNHNS, CDR2 SASEGT. The CDR3 runs to 15 residues. V dropped 3 bases and J dropped 5 bases, with 13 bases sitting between them. CDR3 residues: CASSEPGPPTGELFF. The CDR3 region has the DNA TGTGCCAGCAGTGAGCCGGGACCCCCGACCGGGGAGCTGTTTTTT.

Comment on this clone: The sample holds other DNA sequences that translate to the same CDR3. The chain employs TRBV2 and TRBJ2-1; D call uncertain. CDR1 SNHLY and CDR2 FYNNEI come from the germline V gene. V gave up 0 bases and J gave up 4 bases, with 4 bases separating them. The CDR3 length is 13 residues. The CDR3 region is CASSEARYNEQFF. The CDR3 DNA sequence: TGTGCCAGCAGTGAAGCGAGGTACAATGAGCAGTTCTTC.

The V gene is TRBV15, the J gene TRBJ2-5, with D perhaps TRBD1 (5 bases). The CDR3 consists of 14 residues. Trimming removed 4 bases from V and 1 base from J, with 10 bases in between. Germline V gene data show CDR1 as LNHNV and CDR2 as YYDKDF (reference sequence). The CDR3 spells CATSIGHTQETQYF. CDR3 in DNA: TGTGCCACCAGCATCGGACACACCCAAGAGACCCAGTACTTC.

The genes are TRBV11-3 and TRBJ1-1, with D possibly matching TRBD1 (6 bases). This CDR3 contains 13 residues. Trimming left V 5 bases short and J 5 bases short, with 12 bases between. CDR1 and CDR2 (germline): SGHNT, YENEEA. The CDR3 loop is CASSAGVRTEAFF. The CDR3 nucleotides are TGTGCCAGCAGCGCAGGGGTGAGAACTGAAGCTTTCTTT. The full variable domain, in which reference TRBV11-3 and TRBJ1-1 provide the parts outside the CDR3, is EAGVVQSPRYKIIEKKQPVAFWCNPISGHNTLYWYLQNLGQGPELLIRYENEEAVDDSQLPKDRFSAERLKGVDSTLKIQPAELGDSAVYLCASSAGVRTEAFFGQGTRLTVV.

V and J are TRBV5-4 and TRBJ2-3, with D uncertain. Trimming took 4 bases from V and 3 from J, leaving 12 bases between them. Germline-derived CDR1 and CDR2 are SGHNT and YYREEE (reference sequence). This CDR3 has 14 residues. This CDR3 is CASSLPGPTDTQYF. The DNA for the CDR3 is TGTGCCAGCAGCCTGCCTGGGCCAACAGATACGCAGTATTTT.

The rearrangement joins TRBV27 to TRBJ2-3; D call uncertain. This CDR3 is built from 20 residues. Germline CDR1 and CDR2: MNHEY and SMNVEV (reference sequence). V was clipped by 2 bases and J by 1 base, with 25 bases between them. DNA of the CDR3: TGTGCCAGCAGTTTAGGCCCGTTAAACGGACGCAGAGCTGGCACAGATACGCAGTATTTT. Protein: CASSLGPLNGRRAGTDTQYF.

The chain carries TRBV7-9 and TRBJ2-3; 13 nucleotides agree with TRBD2. Germline CDR1 and CDR2: SEHNR and FQNEAQ (reference sequence). The CDR3 has 15 amino acids. Trimming removed 3 bases from V and 4 bases from J; junction bases left unmatched: 1. CDR3 in DNA: TGTGCCAGCAGCTTTACTAGCGGGGGGGCAGATACGCAGTATTTT. Its translation is CASSFTSGGADTQYF.

The CDR3 nucleotides read TGCGCCAGCAGCCAAGTTGGGCTAGCGCCAACTAGCACAGATACGCAGTATTTT. Protein product: CASSQVGLAPTSTDTQYF. The chain employs TRBV4-3 and TRBJ2-3, with D possibly TRBD2 on 6 matching bases. Germline loops: CDR1 LGHNA, CDR2 YSLEER. Trimming shortened V by 1 base and J by 0 bases, and 17 bases separated the two germline ends. The CDR3 contains 18 residues.

On this clone: This same CDR3 is encoded by further DNA sequences in the sample. The chain recombines TRBV18 with TRBJ2-2, with a possible D match to TRBD1 (5 bases). Trimming removed 3 bases from V and 2 bases from J, with 10 bases in between. The CDR3 is made up of 15 amino acids. Germline V gene lookup returns CDR1 KGHSH and CDR2 LQKENI. The CDR3 DNA reads TGTGCCAGCTCACCCCGGACATCAAACACCGGGGAGCTGTTTTTT. This gives the protein CASSPRTSNTGELFF.

The rearrangement joins TRBV18 to TRBJ2-7; D remains ambiguous. The CDR3 has 12 residues. V lost 3 bases to trimming and J lost 6 bases, with 9 bases between them. Germline V gene sequence: CDR1 KGHSH, CDR2 LQKENI. This CDR3 is CASSPQDGEQYF. As DNA, the CDR3 is TGTGCCAGCTCACCCCAGGACGGCGAGCAGTACTTC.

This clone came up once. The J gene is TRBJ2-7, the V gene TRBV28; TRBD2 matches 15 bases. Trimming removed 5 bases from V and 0 bases from J; junction bases left unmatched: 11. CDR1 is MDHEN and CDR2 is SYDVKM in the germline V gene. The CDR3 length is 19 residues. The CDR3 spells CASSLSQGLAGGPSYEQYF. In DNA, the CDR3 is TGTGCCAGCAGTCTGTCCCAAGGACTAGCGGGAGGGCCCTCCTACGAGCAGTACTTC.

With respect to this clone: This sample also contains other DNA sequences that code for the same CDR3. This chain's CDR3 is CASSLEGTGELFF. CDR3 nucleotides: TGTGCCAGCAGCTTAGAAGGGACCGGGGAGCTGTTTTTT. The V gene is TRBV7-3, the J gene TRBJ2-2; D is uncertain. The CDR3 consists of 13 residues. The V gene's germline CDR1 is SGHTA and CDR2 FQGTGA. V lost 2 bases and J 5 bases, leaving 6 bases between the germline ends.

The CDR3 loop reads CAIAGGQGRSYEQYF. DNA for the CDR3: TGTGCCATCGCTGGGGGACAGGGGCGCTCCTACGAGCAGTACTTC. The chain joins TRBV10-3 to TRBJ2-7, with TRBD1 matching over 10 bases. CDR3 length equals 15 residues. The trim removed 8 bases at V and 0 bases at J, leaving 7 bases unmatched. Germline-derived CDR1 and CDR2 are ENHRY and SYGVKD.

This clone has just one count. This chain connects TRBV7-8 to TRBJ2-3, with 7 bases aligning to TRBD1. The V segment lost 2 bases and the J segment 0 bases; nucleotides outside the gene matches: 8. This CDR3 spans 17 amino acids. CDR1 SGHVS and CDR2 FQNEAQ come from the germline V gene. The chain's CDR3 is CASSLPLDRISTDTQYF. As DNA, the CDR3 is TGTGCCAGCAGCTTACCTCTGGACAGGATTAGCACAGATACGCAGTATTTT.

The V gene is TRBV28, the J gene TRBJ2-7, with 9 bases identical to TRBD2. Germline values: CDR1 MDHEN, CDR2 SYDVKM. Unmatched junction bases numbered 12, after V lost 7 bases and J lost 2 bases. The CDR3 consists of 16 residues. DNA of the CDR3: TGTGCCAGCATAAAAAGAGGGGCGGGAGGGCCCTACGAGCAGTACTTC. This encodes CASIKRGAGGPYEQYF.